The source of this T cell receptor (beta chain) is a study of shared clonotypes between healthy human individuals. Study summary: The cohort had a couple of women and a few men, ages 18 to 49.

Trimming cost V 0 bases and J 4 bases; bases outside gene matches: 2. The length of the CDR3 is 15 residues. Germline V gives CDR1 SGHRS, CDR2 YFSETQ. A note on this clone: The antigen is undetermined.

Whole-study findings and limits: Tissue TCR repertoires likely differ from these blood-only repertoires. Non-shared clonotypes were found to have lower generation probabilities than the clonotypes that were shared by all four of the sorted-subset donors.

Profiled with immunoSEQ multiplex PCR; TCRdb holds only in-frame clones, not every one. In the table there are just under 350,000 clones, about 73% of which are singletons. Researchers partitioned CD4+ cells into CD45RA+ naive and CD45RA-negative memory subsets. The J gene is TRBJ2-2, the V gene TRBV5-1; 8 bases agree with TRBD1. This clonotype was obtained from a man in his thirties or forties in good health. Sequences were obtained from memory CD4+ T cells sorted from blood. As to subset: CD45RA-negative fraction. The CDR3 coding sequence is TGCGCCAGCAGCTTGGGGCAGGGGGCCACCGGGGAGCTGTTTTTT. Translated, it gives CASSLGQGATGELFF.